The entry below gives a single TCR beta chain sequence along with its context. This clone may be a read error of a much larger clone one base away. Extracted total RNA amounted to at least 6 micrograms for each sample. The CDR3 spans 16 residues. CDR1 and CDR2 from the germline V gene are LGHNA and YNFKEQ. The data were taken from a study of blood T cells in healthy people across ages. PCR was performed a second time for roughly 7 to 12 cycles using a sample-barcoded 5' primer and a J-beta primer mix. TCRdb re-called the 5' RACE reads through MiXCR, storing one row per CDR3 protein. Of about 640,000 distinct CDR3 sequences in the sample, under 70% were seen once.

The sequencing sample was made of blood. V gene TRBV4-2 combines with J gene TRBJ2-1; a weak D match, TRBD2 (6 bases). The sequence was collected from a man in his 60s in good health. CDR3 loop: CANSQDPGLNYNEQFF. The CDR3 nucleotides are TGTGCCAACAGCCAAGACCCGGGACTGAACTACAATGAGCAGTTCTTC.